These 18 T cell receptor beta chains came from one sample sequenced in a study of shared clonotypes between healthy human individuals. Clones were sequenced by immunoSEQ multiplex PCR, and TCRdb holds only the in-frame ones, with some missing. The table shows 1,400,000 or so clones, with 97% to 99% occurring only once. Sequenced input: naive CD4+ T cells sorted from blood. Indicated subset: CD45RA+ positively selected. These receptors were taken from a young man in good health.

Concerning this clone: The same CDR3 arises from other DNA sequences in this sample as well. The chain couples TRBV6-5 to TRBJ2-7; TRBD1 might be the D (7 bases). The V and J ends lost 4 bases and 4 bases respectively, with 17 bases between them. From germline, CDR1 is MNHEY and CDR2 SVGAGI. The CDR3 runs 15 residues. This CDR3 is CASSWTGSGSYEQYF. The CDR3 nucleotides read TGTGCCAGCAGTTGGACAGGAAGCGGGTCATACGAGCAGTACTTC.

The rearrangement uses TRBV7-9 and TRBJ2-1; the match to TRBD2 covers 9 bases. V shed 3 bases and J 7 bases; nucleotides not matched to a gene: 4. CDR1 is SEHNR, CDR2 FQNEAQ, per germline (reference sequence). This CDR3 is 14 amino acids long. DNA of the CDR3: TGTGCCAGCAGCTTTAGCGGGAGTACAAATGAGCAGTTCTTC. The encoded protein is CASSFSGSTNEQFF.

This chain connects TRBV19 to TRBJ2-3; TRBD1 or TRBD2 may be the D gene (5 bases each). CDR1 is LNHDA, CDR2 SQIVND, per germline (reference sequence). CDR3 length: 16 amino acids. Trimming left V 1 base short and J 7 bases short, with 18 bases between. CDR3 sequence reads: CASSIAQVGPVNTQYF. The CDR3 bases are TGTGCCAGTAGTATAGCCCAGGTGGGACCGGTCAATACGCAGTATTTT. Full variable domain (remainder filled in from reference TRBV19 and TRBJ2-3): DGGITQSPKYLFRKEGQNVTLSCEQNLNHDAMYWYRQDPGQGLRLIYYSQIVNDFQKGDIAEGYSVSREKKESFPLTVTSAQKNPTAFYLCASSIAQVGPVNTQYFGPGTRLTVL.

This clone was recorded a few times. The chain uses TRBV27 and TRBJ2-3; D not resolved. The CDR3 sequence is 14 residues long. Germline V gives CDR1 MNHEY, CDR2 SMNVEV (reference sequence). Trimming removed 8 bases at V and 8 bases at J, with 20 bases between. The chain's CDR3 is CASRNLSGTGTQYF. The CDR3 nucleotides are TGTGCCAGCCGTAATCTGTCGGGTACCGGTACGCAGTATTTT.

V gene TRBV20-1 combines with J gene TRBJ2-1; no definite D call. CDR3 size: 11 residues. Trimming shortened V by 6 bases and J by 10 bases, and 13 bases separated the two germline ends. The germline V gene encodes CDR1 DFQATT and CDR2 SNEGSKA (reference sequence). Here the CDR3 DNA reads TGCAGTGCACATACCTCCATAGAGCAGTTCTTC. Translating it yields CSAHTSIEQFF.

This chain links TRBV11-3 with TRBJ2-1, with 8 bases matching TRBD2. This CDR3 is built from 16 residues. In germline, CDR1 is SGHNT, CDR2 YENEEA. V was clipped by 5 bases and J by 8 bases; unmatched bases: 14. The CDR3 loop is CASSPSGTRRVDEQFF. CDR3 nucleotide sequence: TGTGCCAGCAGCCCATCCGGGACTAGAAGGGTAGATGAGCAGTTCTTC.

V is TRBV28 and J is TRBJ2-1; TRBD2 aligns across 14 bases. V dropped 6 bases and J dropped 4; count of bases not matched to a gene: 2. In germline, CDR1 is MDHEN, CDR2 SYDVKM. The CDR3 covers 15 residues. DNA for the CDR3: TGTGCCAGCAGGGGGACTAGCGGGAGTTACAATGAGCAGTTCTTC. Protein sequence: CASRGTSGSYNEQFF.

CDR3 protein: CASSSTGRETQYF. The CDR3 DNA reads TGTGCCAGCAGTTCGACAGGGCGAGAGACCCAGTACTTC. The V gene is TRBV28, the J gene TRBJ2-5; 7 bases align to TRBD1. The CDR3 totals 13 residues. From germline, CDR1 is MDHEN and CDR2 SYDVKM. V lost 4 bases to trimming and J lost 4 bases; unmatched junction nucleotides: 3.

The count of this clone is one. The J gene is TRBJ1-1, the V gene TRBV7-9; no reliable D call. Germline V gene data show CDR1 as SEHNR and CDR2 as FQNEAQ (reference sequence). V gave up 3 bases and J gave up 8 bases, with 13 bases separating them. The CDR3 length is 13 residues. The CDR3: CASSFGPDREAFF. Written as DNA, the CDR3 is TGTGCCAGCAGCTTCGGACCGGATCGGGAAGCTTTCTTT.

The chain combines TRBV5-1 with TRBJ1-1; no clear D. Trimming took off 0 bases at V and 1 base at J, with 7 bases between the two ends. Per the germline V gene, CDR1 is SGHRS and CDR2 is YFSETQ. CDR3 length: 14 residues. CDR3 region: CASSLEVKNTEAFF. CDR3 nucleotides: TGCGCCAGCAGCTTGGAGGTCAAGAACACTGAAGCTTTCTTT. Combining the CDR3 with reference TRBV5-1 and TRBJ1-1 gives the whole variable domain KAGVTQTPRYLIKTRGQQVTLSCSPISGHRSVSWYQQTPGQGLQFLFEYFSETQRNKGNFPGRFSGRQFSNSRSEMNVSTLELGDSALYLCASSLEVKNTEAFFGQGTRLTVV.

The V and J genes are TRBV2 and TRBJ2-7; TRBD1 agrees at 7 bases. In germline, CDR1 is SNHLY, CDR2 FYNNEI. This CDR3 has 14 residues. V dropped 1 base and J dropped 1; count of bases not matched to a gene: 1. The CDR3 loop reads CASSEGTGSYEQYF. CDR3 DNA sequence: TGTGCCAGCAGTGAAGGGACAGGATCCTACGAGCAGTACTTC.

This chain links TRBV7-9 with TRBJ2-3; 10 bases match TRBD2. The CDR3 is 19 amino acids. Germline V lookup: CDR1 SEHNR, CDR2 FQNEAQ (reference sequence). After removal of 5 bases from V and 2 bases from J, the junction contained 16 bases not matched to a gene. DNA for the CDR3: TGTGCCAGCAGCCATCCTGGGGCTAGCGGGAGCTCCCCCACAGATACGCAGTATTTT. Amino acids: CASSHPGASGSSPTDTQYF.

The J gene is TRBJ1-5, the V gene TRBV20-1; D unresolved. The CDR3 runs to 11 residues. The V and J ends lost 5 bases and 9 bases respectively, with 11 bases between them. CDR1 DFQATT and CDR2 SNEGSKA come from the germline V gene (reference sequence). This CDR3 is CSAFKGGPQHF. The CDR3 bases are TGCAGTGCTTTTAAAGGCGGGCCCCAGCATTTT.

A note on this clone: One end of the junction is discordant with germline, which a read error may explain. The chain recombines TRBV28 with TRBJ2-2; 13 positions match TRBD2. The germline gives CDR1 MDHEN, CDR2 SYDVKM. This CDR3 region has 16 residues. The CDR3 DNA follows: TGTGCCAGCGAAGGACTAGCGGGAGTTGGCACCGAGGAGCTGTTTTTT. It translates to CASEGLAGVGTEELFF.

The chain carries TRBV7-8 and TRBJ2-7; 8 nucleotides align to TRBD2. Germline CDR1 is SGHVS and CDR2 is FQNEAQ. The CDR3 sequence is 14 residues long. V shed 5 bases, J shed 5 bases, and the junction held 8 bases outside the gene matches. The CDR3 spells CASSPQAGAHEQYF. The DNA of the CDR3 is TGTGCCAGCAGCCCCCAAGCGGGAGCACACGAGCAGTACTTC.

The J gene is TRBJ2-7, the V gene TRBV5-1; TRBD2 agrees at 11 bases. Germline V lookup: CDR1 SGHRS, CDR2 YFSETQ. This CDR3 spans 15 amino acids. The V and J ends lost 5 bases and 3 bases, in that order; junction bases with no gene match: 7. This CDR3 reads CASRPTGTSGYEQYF. The CDR3 DNA reads TGCGCCAGCAGGCCGACCGGGACTAGCGGCTACGAGCAGTACTTC.

V is TRBV28 and J is TRBJ2-5; D remains ambiguous. V dropped 2 bases and J dropped 9 bases, with 22 bases sitting between them. Germline assignment: CDR1 MDHEN and CDR2 SYDVKM. The CDR3 sequence is 16 residues long. CDR3 sequence (DNA): TGTGCCAGCAGTTTAATCCCCTCAGTTGGACGGGCGGCCCAGTACTTC. Its translation is CASSLIPSVGRAAQYF.

V is TRBV4-1 and J is TRBJ2-7, with 8 bases fitting TRBD2. V gave up 4 bases and J gave up 2 bases; unmatched junction bases: 7. Germline CDR1 MGHRA, CDR2 YSYEKL. The CDR3 has 15 amino acids. The CDR3 region has the DNA TGCGCCAGCAGCCCCCTTAGCGGGAAGGCCTACGAGCAGTACTTC. Amino acids: CASSPLSGKAYEQYF.